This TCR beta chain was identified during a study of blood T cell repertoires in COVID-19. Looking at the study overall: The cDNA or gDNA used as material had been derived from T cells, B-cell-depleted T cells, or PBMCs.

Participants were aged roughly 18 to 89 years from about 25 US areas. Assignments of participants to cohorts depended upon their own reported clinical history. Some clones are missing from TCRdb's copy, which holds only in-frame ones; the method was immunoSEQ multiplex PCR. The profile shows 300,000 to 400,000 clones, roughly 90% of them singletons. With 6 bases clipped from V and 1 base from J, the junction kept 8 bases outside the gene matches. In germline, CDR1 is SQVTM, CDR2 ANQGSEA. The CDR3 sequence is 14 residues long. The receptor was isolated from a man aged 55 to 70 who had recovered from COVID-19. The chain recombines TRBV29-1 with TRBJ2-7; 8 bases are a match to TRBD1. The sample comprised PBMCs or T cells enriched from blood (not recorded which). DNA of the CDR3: TGCAGCGTAGATGGACAGGGCCCATCCTACGAGCAGTACTTC. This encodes CSVDGQGPSYEQYF.